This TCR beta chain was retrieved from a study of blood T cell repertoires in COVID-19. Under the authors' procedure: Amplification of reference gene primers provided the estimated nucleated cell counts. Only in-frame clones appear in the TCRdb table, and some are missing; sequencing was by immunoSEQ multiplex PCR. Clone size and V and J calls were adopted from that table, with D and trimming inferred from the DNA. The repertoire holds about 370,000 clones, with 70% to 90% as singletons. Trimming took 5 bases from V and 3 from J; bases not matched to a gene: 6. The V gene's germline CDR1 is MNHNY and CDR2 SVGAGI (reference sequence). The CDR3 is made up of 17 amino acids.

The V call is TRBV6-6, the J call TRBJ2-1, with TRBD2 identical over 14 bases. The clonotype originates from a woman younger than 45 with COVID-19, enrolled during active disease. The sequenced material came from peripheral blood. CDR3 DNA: TGTGCCAGCAGTCCCGGACTAGCGGGGGGAAACTACAATGAGCAGTTCTTC. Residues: CASSPGLAGGNYNEQFF.